This TCR beta chain was profiled in a study of T cell changes during pregnancy in multiple sclerosis. V lost 4 bases, J lost 0 bases, and 11 bases lay in between. The CDR3 has 16 residues. The germline gives CDR1 SGHNT, CDR2 YYREEE (reference sequence). TCRdb keeps only in-frame clones here, not all; method: immunoSEQ multiplex PCR. Of 30,000 to 40,000 clones in the sample, approximately 90% are singletons; the top ten hold approximately 2.6%. The material was CD4+ T cells from peripheral blood mononuclear cells, obtained in the third trimester of pregnancy. The chain links TRBV5-4 to TRBJ1-6, with D possibly being TRBD1 (6 bases). The TCR comes from a female donor in good health, enrolled as a control in a pregnancy study. CDR3 region: CASSSTGSSYNSPLHF. The CDR3 region has the DNA TGTGCCAGCAGCAGTACAGGGAGCTCCTATAATTCACCCCTCCACTTT.